One sample yielded the 14 T cell receptor beta chains listed below, sequenced in a study of blood T cells in healthy people across ages. Then a second PCR, running roughly 7 to 11 cycles, was carried out with a sample-barcoded 5' primer and a J-beta primer mix. TCRdb ran MiXCR on the 5' RACE reads and lists one entry per CDR3 protein. Of fewer than 900,000 distinct CDR3 sequences listed, 40% to 45% were seen once; the top ten hold around a fifth. The source material was blood. The receptors derive from a woman in her sixties in good health.

This chain connects TRBV6-2 or TRBV6-3 to TRBJ2-7; D possibly corresponds to TRBD2 (5 bases). The CDR3 has 13 amino acids. The germline V and J ends were trimmed by 8 bases and 3 bases, with 14 bases remaining between them. In germline, CDR1 is MNHEY, CDR2 SVGEGT. Here the CDR3 DNA reads TGTGCCAGCGACCGGGGAGATGGCTACGAGCAGTACTTC. This translates into CASDRGDGYEQYF.

This clonotype was observed a single time. This may be a read error: a much more frequent sequence differs by one nucleotide. The V and J genes are TRBV29-1 and TRBJ2-1; no reliable D call. CDR3 length: 12 residues. Germline V gene lookup returns CDR1 SQVTM and CDR2 ANQGSEA. The V gene lost 7 bases and the J gene lost 5 bases, with 12 bases spanning the gap. CDR3 sequence reads: CSAGKRNNEQFF. CDR3 nucleotide sequence: TGCAGCGCTGGGAAGAGGAACAATGAGCAGTTCTTC.

The rearrangement links TRBV20-1 to TRBJ1-2, with D maybe TRBD1 (5 bases). This CDR3 is 14 amino acids long. Deletions cut 1 base from V and 5 bases from J, with 14 bases between. Germline CDR1 is DFQATT and CDR2 is SNEGSKA (reference sequence). The CDR3 sequence: CSARVFGHQYGYTF. The CDR3 bases are TGCAGTGCTAGAGTGTTCGGACATCAATATGGCTACACCTTC.

The chain links TRBV5-4 to TRBJ2-1; the D call may be TRBD1 or TRBD2 (5 bases each). The V gene lost 3 bases and the J gene lost 10 bases, with 20 bases spanning the gap. Germline CDR1 is SGHNT and CDR2 is YYREEE (reference sequence). This CDR3 comprises 15 residues. Here the CDR3 reads CASSSPDRDPGEQFF. The CDR3 coding sequence is TGTGCCAGCAGCTCCCCAGACCGGGACCCAGGGGAGCAGTTCTTC.

V is TRBV10-3 and J is TRBJ2-3; 12 positions match TRBD2. The V gene end was trimmed by 6 bases and the J gene end by 2 bases; junction bases not matched to a gene: 6. Germline V gives CDR1 ENHRY, CDR2 SYGVKD. This CDR3 is built from 16 residues. CDR3 bases: TGTGCCATCAGCCGGACTAGCGGGGCCTCCACAGATACGCAGTATTTT. Amino acid sequence: CAISRTSGASTDTQYF.

The count of this clonotype is one. The V gene is TRBV12-3 or TRBV12-4, the J gene TRBJ1-5; 11 bases match TRBD1. The V and J ends lost 4 bases and 5 bases, in that order; junction bases with no gene match: 4. The CDR3 extends over 15 amino acids. The CDR3 DNA reads TGTGCCAGCAGTTGGACAGGGGGCTCGGATCAGCCCCAGCATTTT. The encoded protein is CASSWTGGSDQPQHF.

This clonotype was seen a few times. This chain uses TRBV5-1 with TRBJ2-5; the match to TRBD2 covers 13 bases. J lost 11 bases, V lost 4 bases, and 20 bases had no gene match. Germline-derived CDR1 and CDR2 are SGHRS and YFSETQ. The CDR3 loop spans 18 amino acids. Written as DNA, the CDR3 is TGCGCCAGCAGCCCCAGGACTAGCGGGGGATTGCCAGGCAATGAGCAGTACTTC. Translated: CASSPRTSGGLPGNEQYF. The full variable domain, in which reference TRBV5-1 and TRBJ2-5 provide the parts outside the CDR3, is KAGVTQTPRYLIKTRGQQVTLSCSPISGHRSVSWYQQTPGQGLQFLFEYFSETQRNKGNFPGRFSGRQFSNSRSEMNVSTLELGDSALYLCASSPRTSGGLPGNEQYFGPGTRLLVL.

This clonotype was recorded many times. V and J are TRBV20-1 and TRBJ2-3, with a tentative D call TRBD1 (6 bases). Trimming left V 0 bases short and J 5 bases short, with 15 bases between. The germline CDR1 and CDR2 sequences are DFQATT and SNEGSKA (reference sequence). The CDR3 length is 15 residues. The CDR3 region is CSARDLAGDEDTQYF. The CDR3 nucleotides read TGCAGTGCTAGAGATCTGGCAGGGGATGAAGATACGCAGTATTTT.

The CDR3 reads CASSMTYNSPLHF. The CDR3 nucleotides read TGTGCCAGCAGTATGACCTATAATTCACCCCTCCACTTT. The chain carries TRBV12-3 or TRBV12-4 and TRBJ1-6, with D unresolved. The CDR3 spans 13 residues. V dropped 5 bases and J dropped 2 bases, with 4 bases sitting between them.

The rearrangement uses TRBV7-3 and TRBJ2-1; tentative D call: TRBD1 (6 bases). CDR1 and CDR2 (germline): SGHTA, FQGTGA. Trimming removed 5 bases at V and 13 bases at J, with 27 bases between. The CDR3 is made up of 16 amino acids. The CDR3 coding sequence is TGTGCCAGCAGCCTCATCGAGACAGCCTCAAGGGGGACCCAGTTCTTC. This encodes CASSLIETASRGTQFF.

Worth noting for this clonotype: This may be a read error, as it is one base from a much larger clone. The chain links TRBV29-1 to TRBJ2-7; 7 bases match TRBD1. J lost 9 bases, V lost 4 bases, and 18 bases had no gene match. Germline CDR1 SQVTM, CDR2 ANQGSEA. The CDR3 sequence is 15 residues long. The CDR3 loop reads CSVGGMTGFVHVQYF. For the CDR3, the DNA is TGCAGCGTTGGGGGGATGACAGGGTTTGTCCACGTGCAGTACTTC.

This clonotype was seen just once. J is TRBJ2-7 and V is TRBV10-3; D may correspond to TRBD1 or TRBD2 (5 bases each). Germline V gene sequence: CDR1 ENHRY, CDR2 SYGVKD. V was shortened by 4 bases and J by 7 bases, with 14 bases between the two germline ends. This CDR3 contains 13 residues. The CDR3 DNA is TGTGCCATCAGTGCCCGGGACCTGGGGGAGCAGTACTTC. It yields the protein CAISARDLGEQYF.

The chain's CDR3 is CASGSVTSGRKPYEQYF. The CDR3 DNA is TGTGCCAGCGGTTCGGTGACTAGCGGGAGGAAACCCTACGAGCAGTACTTC. The V call is TRBV28, the J call TRBJ2-7, with 13 bases aligning to TRBD2. Germline V CDR1 and CDR2: MDHEN, SYDVKM. The V gene end was trimmed by 8 bases and the J gene end by 2 bases; junction bases not matched to a gene: 12. The CDR3 contains 17 residues.

This clonotype was seen a few times. The CDR3 DNA is TGTGCCAGCAGCCCGTGGGAGGGTGCCTATAATTCACCCCTCCACTTT. Its protein is CASSPWEGAYNSPLHF. V gene TRBV9 combines with J gene TRBJ1-6; D is uncertain. V gave up 4 bases and J gave up 2 bases, with 13 bases separating them. This CDR3 contains 16 residues. The V gene's germline CDR1 is SGDLS and CDR2 YYNGEE.